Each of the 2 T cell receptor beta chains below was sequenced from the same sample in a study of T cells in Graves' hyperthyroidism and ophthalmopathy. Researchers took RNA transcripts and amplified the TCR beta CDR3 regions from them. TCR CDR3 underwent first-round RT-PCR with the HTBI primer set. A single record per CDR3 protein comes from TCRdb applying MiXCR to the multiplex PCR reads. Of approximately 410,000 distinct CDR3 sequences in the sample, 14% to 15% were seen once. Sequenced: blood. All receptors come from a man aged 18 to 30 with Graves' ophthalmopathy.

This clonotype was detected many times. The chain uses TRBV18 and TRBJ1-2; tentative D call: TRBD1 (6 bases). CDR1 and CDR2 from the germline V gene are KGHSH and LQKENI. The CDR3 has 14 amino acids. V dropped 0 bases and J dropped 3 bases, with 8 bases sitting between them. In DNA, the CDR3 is TGTGCCAGCTCACCACCCGCAGGGGACTATGGCTACACCTTC. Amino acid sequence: CASSPPAGDYGYTF.

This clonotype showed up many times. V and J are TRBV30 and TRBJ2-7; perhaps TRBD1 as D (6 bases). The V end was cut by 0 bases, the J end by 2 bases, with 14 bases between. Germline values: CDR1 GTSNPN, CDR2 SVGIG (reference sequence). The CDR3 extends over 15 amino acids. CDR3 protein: CAWSVFWDTPYEQYF. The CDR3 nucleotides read TGTGCCTGGAGTGTATTTTGGGACACCCCCTACGAGCAGTACTTC.